The 11 T cell receptor beta chains below all came from one sample that was sequenced in a study of blood T cell repertoires in COVID-19. The repertoire was sequenced with immunoSEQ multiplex PCR; TCRdb's copy has only in-frame clones and lacks some. The sample comprises about 29,000 clones, 75% to 90% of which are singletons, and around 30% rests with the top ten. Sequenced material: peripheral blood. Receptors were obtained from a woman aged 80 or over with COVID-19, enrolled during active disease.

V and J are TRBV29-1 and TRBJ2-5; maybe TRBD1 (5 bases). Trimming cost V 0 bases and J 5 bases, with 13 bases left between them. The CDR3 totals 14 residues. CDR1 is SQVTM and CDR2 is ANQGSEA in the germline V gene. The CDR3 sequence: CSVEDKGLGETQYF. CDR3 nucleotides: TGCAGCGTTGAAGATAAGGGGCTCGGGGAGACCCAGTACTTC.

This chain connects TRBV7-9 to TRBJ2-5; TRBD2 might be the D (6 bases). The V end lost 3 bases, the J end lost 1 base, and 6 bases lay between the germline ends. The CDR3 runs 13 residues. CDR1 and CDR2 (germline): SEHNR, FQNEAQ (reference sequence). The CDR3 spells CASSFGGQETQYF. The DNA for the CDR3 is TGTGCCAGCAGCTTCGGGGGCCAAGAGACCCAGTACTTC. The variable domain in full, completed from reference TRBV7-9 and TRBJ2-5, reads DTGVSQNPRHKITKRGQNVTFRCDPISEHNRLYWYRQTLGQGPEFLTYFQNEAQLEKSRLLSDRFSAERPKGSFSTLEIQRTEQGDSAMYLCASSFGGQETQYFGPGTRLLVL.

This clone was counted a few times. The CDR3, as DNA: TGTGCCAGCAGTCAACAAGTGAACACTGAAGCTTTCTTT. Encoded protein: CASSQQVNTEAFF. The gene calls are TRBV6-4 and TRBJ1-1; D is unresolved. CDR3 length equals 13 residues. Germline CDR1 and CDR2: MRHNA and SNTAGT. V was shortened by 5 bases and J by 0 bases, with 7 bases between the two germline ends.

The chain joins TRBV7-6 to TRBJ2-5; 10 bases are shared with TRBD1. CDR3 length equals 15 residues. Germline CDR1 and CDR2: SGHVS and FNYEAQ. The ends lost 3 bases at V and 4 bases at J; junction bases unmatched: 5. This chain's CDR3 is CASSFGTGEGETQYF. Written as DNA, the CDR3 is TGTGCCAGCAGCTTCGGGACAGGGGAAGGAGAGACCCAGTACTTC.

J is TRBJ2-5 and V is TRBV6-6; TRBD2 might be the D (6 bases). CDR1 is MNHNY, CDR2 SVGAGI, per germline (reference sequence). The CDR3 length is 13 residues. Trimming removed 7 bases from V and 0 bases from J, with 9 bases in between. The CDR3 is CASIAGYQETQYF. CDR3 nucleotides: TGTGCCAGCATCGCGGGGTACCAAGAGACCCAGTACTTC.

V gene TRBV28 combines with J gene TRBJ1-5, with D tentatively TRBD1 (5 bases). The CDR3 has 14 residues. The V gene lost 6 bases and the J gene lost 6 bases, with 15 bases spanning the gap. Germline V gene sequence: CDR1 MDHEN, CDR2 SYDVKM. The CDR3 sequence: CASRGPGEGQPQHF. DNA of the CDR3: TGTGCCAGCAGAGGGCCGGGGGAGGGTCAGCCCCAGCATTTT.

The J gene is TRBJ1-5, the V gene TRBV18, with 8 bases matching TRBD1. The CDR3 is 15 amino acids. Germline-derived CDR1 and CDR2 are KGHSH and LQKENI. Unmatched junction bases numbered 3, after V lost 3 bases and J lost 2 bases. Here the CDR3 reads CASSPSDRGNQPQHF. CDR3 nucleotide sequence: TGTGCCAGCTCACCTTCGGACAGGGGCAATCAGCCCCAGCATTTT.

V gene TRBV29-1 combines with J gene TRBJ2-2; no reliable D call. This CDR3 has 13 amino acids. V dropped 5 bases and J dropped 1 base, with 8 bases sitting between them. Per germline, CDR1 SQVTM and CDR2 ANQGSEA. The CDR3, as DNA: TGCAGCGTTCTGGCGGAGAACACCGGGGAGCTGTTTTTT. Its translation is CSVLAENTGELFF.

This clone was seen a handful of times. The chain joins TRBV7-3 to TRBJ2-1; D is unresolved. Trimming removed 5 bases from V and 6 bases from J, with 11 bases in between. Looked up from germline, CDR1 is SGHTA and CDR2 is FQGTGA. This CDR3 comprises 13 residues. This CDR3 reads CASSLRVGNEQFF. The CDR3 nucleotides read TGTGCCAGCAGCCTACGAGTCGGCAATGAGCAGTTCTTC.

A few counts support this clone. The V and J genes are TRBV18 and TRBJ2-1; the D gene is possibly TRBD1 (7 bases). V shed 4 bases and J shed 2 bases, with 30 bases lying between them. The V gene's germline CDR1 is KGHSH and CDR2 LQKENI. The CDR3 totals 21 residues. As DNA, the CDR3 is TGTGCCAGCTCACGAACTACCAGGCAGGGGGGCCCCTCAATGACCTACAATGAGCAGTTCTTC. This translates into CASSRTTRQGGPSMTYNEQFF.

This clone was recorded a few times. This chain uses TRBV6-5 with TRBJ2-7; TRBD1 agrees at 12 bases. The CDR3 consists of 15 residues. Per the germline V gene, CDR1 is MNHEY and CDR2 is SVGAGI. J gave up 4 bases and V 4 bases, and 5 bases lay outside the gene matches. The CDR3 DNA reads TGTGCCAGCAGTTCACCGGGACAGGGGGCATACGAGCAGTACTTC. It translates to CASSSPGQGAYEQYF.